These 5 T cell receptor beta chains came from one sample sequenced in a study of T cells in Graves' hyperthyroidism and ophthalmopathy. The investigators amplified TCR beta CDR3 regions from RNA transcripts. TCR CDR3 underwent first-round RT-PCR with the HTBI primer set. MiXCR, run by TCRdb on the multiplex PCR reads, gives a single entry per CDR3 protein. The sample has roughly 500,000 distinct CDR3 sequences; approximately 48% are singletons. The specimen sequenced was peripheral blood or thyroid tissue (not recorded which). Source of these receptors: an adult woman with Graves' disease, either hyperthyroidism or ophthalmopathy (not recorded which).

This clonotype was seen ten or more times. The rearrangement links TRBV6-4 to TRBJ1-1, with 9 bases that match TRBD1. V shed 7 bases, J shed 5 bases, and the junction held 8 bases outside the gene matches. The germline gives CDR1 MRHNA, CDR2 SNTAGT. The CDR3 covers 14 residues. As DNA, the CDR3 is TGTGCCAGCAAGTTACAGGGGGCCGAGACTGAAGCTTTCTTT. This codes for CASKLQGAETEAFF.

The V gene is TRBV7-9, the J gene TRBJ2-7; D remains ambiguous. V lost 5 bases to trimming and J lost 4 bases, with 15 bases between them. The CDR3 consists of 14 residues. Germline CDR1 and CDR2: SEHNR and FQNEAQ (reference sequence). The CDR3 DNA reads as TGTGCCAGCAGCCCTGGTAGTGGGGATTACGAGCAGTACTTC. Protein product: CASSPGSGDYEQYF.

This chain joins TRBV7-3 and TRBJ1-4, with D perhaps TRBD1 (5 bases). Trimming shortened V by 5 bases and J by 7 bases, and 17 bases separated the two germline ends. This CDR3 contains 15 residues. CDR1 and CDR2 (germline): SGHTA, FQGTGA. CDR3 protein: CASSPYQGRSEKLFF. Written as DNA, the CDR3 is TGTGCCAGCAGCCCCTACCAGGGTAGAAGTGAAAAACTGTTTTTT.

The chain has TRBV29-1 and TRBJ1-1; 10 nucleotides agree with TRBD1. J gave up 4 bases and V 7 bases, and 3 bases lay outside the gene matches. The CDR3 runs to 12 residues. Germline-derived CDR1 and CDR2 are SQVTM and ANQGSEA. The DNA for the CDR3 is TGCAGCGGTCGGGACAGGGGCACTGAAGCTTTCTTT. It yields the protein CSGRDRGTEAFF. Filled out from reference TRBV29-1 and TRBJ1-1, the complete variable domain reads SAVISQKPSRDICQRGTSLTIQCQVDSQVTMMFWYRQQPGQSLTLIATANQGSEATYESGFVIDKFPISRPNLTFSTLTVSNMSPEDSSIYLCSGRDRGTEAFFGQGTRLTVV.

V is TRBV27 and J is TRBJ1-4; 8 bases align to TRBD1. The CDR3 is 13 residues long. The ends lost 7 bases at V and 7 bases at J; junction bases unmatched: 5. Germline assignment: CDR1 MNHEY and CDR2 SMNVEV (reference sequence). The CDR3 sequence is CASKNRGSEKLFF. As DNA, the CDR3 is TGTGCCAGCAAAAACAGGGGGAGTGAAAAACTGTTTTTT.